The table lists the clone carrying this T cell receptor beta chain with a few counts. This sample is part of a study of blood T cell repertoires in COVID-19. Overall study: Whether acute or convalescent, the COVID-19 samples came from the United States, Italy and Spain. In each case, the material was cDNA or gDNA derived from T cells, B-cell-depleted T cells, or PBMCs.

Trimming cost V 8 bases and J 6 bases; bases outside gene matches: 10. Germline V gene data show CDR1 as MNHEY and CDR2 as SMNVEV (reference sequence). The CDR3 sequence is 13 residues long. Original analysis: Amplified reference gene primers provided the basis for estimating nucleated cell counts. Data came from immunoSEQ multiplex PCR; TCRdb stores just in-frame clones and leaves some out. The DNA was the basis for D and trimming; V, J and clone size are from that table. The sample carries tens of thousands of clones, over 65% recorded once. The origin of this receptor is a man between 65 and 85 years old with acute or convalescent COVID-19. The chain has TRBV27 and TRBJ2-7, with 7 bases identical to TRBD1. The sample taken for sequencing was peripheral blood. The CDR3 reads CASYKQGFGEQYF. The CDR3 coding sequence is TGTGCCAGCTATAAACAGGGGTTTGGCGAGCAGTACTTC.